Below, 23 T cell receptor beta chains from the same sample are listed, as sequenced in a study of T-cell reconstitution after alpha-beta-depleted transplantation in children. The library targeted TCRbeta and was prepared with unique molecular identifiers. TCRdb reprocessed the PCR reads with MiXCR, giving one entry per CDR3 protein. There are about 690,000 distinct CDR3 sequences in the sample; approximately 16% occur only once, and under 1.2% lies in the top ten. Sequencing was performed on PBMCs from the stem cell graft donor, taken from the stem cell graft. The receptors here all came from a human donor who donated a stem cell graft to a child with acute myeloid leukemia.

This CDR3 is CASSFARTSSPINEQFF. The CDR3 DNA is TGTGCCAGCAGTTTCGCTAGGACTAGCTCCCCAATAAATGAGCAGTTCTTC. This sequence joins TRBV12-3 or TRBV12-4 and TRBJ2-1, with 8 positions matching TRBD2. The CDR3 extends over 17 amino acids. V was pared by 3 bases and J by 7 bases, with 14 bases of the junction left unmatched.

The gene calls are TRBV12-3 or TRBV12-4 and TRBJ2-1, with 9 bases fitting TRBD1. V lost 5 bases to trimming and J lost 7 bases; unmatched junction nucleotides: 15. The CDR3 loop spans 17 amino acids. The CDR3 DNA reads TGTGCCAGCAGTGCCGGACTGGGACAGGGAAAGGTAAATGAGCAGTTCTTC. It encodes CASSAGLGQGKVNEQFF.

The chain couples TRBV2 to TRBJ1-5; 8 bases are a match to TRBD1. V shed 4 bases, J shed 6 bases, and the junction held 5 bases outside the gene matches. The CDR3 is made up of 14 amino acids. Germline-derived CDR1 and CDR2 are SNHLY and FYNNEI. CDR3 nucleotide sequence: TGTGCCAGCAGTGTTTCAGGGGGCAGTCAGCCCCAGCATTTT. As protein: CASSVSGGSQPQHF.

This clonotype came up a few times. The chain links TRBV7-2 to TRBJ1-4, with D perhaps matching TRBD1 (5 bases). This CDR3 spans 16 amino acids. CDR1 is SGHTA, CDR2 FQGNSA, per germline. Trimming pared 3 bases from V and 1 base from J, leaving 12 bases between. Here the CDR3 reads CASSLGQALTNEKLFF. The CDR3 nucleotides are TGTGCCAGCAGCTTGGGGCAGGCCCTAACTAATGAAAAACTGTTTTTT.

On this clonotype: A much larger clone differs from this one at a single base, so this may be a read error. The chain combines TRBV6-2 or TRBV6-3 with TRBJ1-5, with 11 bases aligning to TRBD1. The CDR3 consists of 16 residues. The V and J ends lost 8 bases and 6 bases, in that order; junction bases with no gene match: 12. Germline CDR1 reads MNHEY; CDR2 reads SVGEGT. The CDR3 DNA reads as TGTGCCAGCGGCCATCTCTCGGGGACAGGGGGTCAGCCCCAGCATTTT. Protein product: CASGHLSGTGGQPQHF.

V gene TRBV4-3 combines with J gene TRBJ2-2, with a tentative D call TRBD2 (5 bases). Per germline, CDR1 LGHNA and CDR2 YSLEER. The CDR3 is made up of 14 amino acids. Trimming stripped 1 base from V and 3 bases from J, with 6 bases between. CDR3 amino acids: CASSQGEHTGELFF. CDR3 nucleotides: TGCGCCAGCAGCCAAGGGGAGCACACCGGGGAGCTGTTTTTT.

The chain is built from TRBV20-1 and TRBJ1-6; the match to TRBD1 covers 7 bases. V lost 6 bases, J lost 0 bases, and 11 bases stayed unmatched. The CDR3 consists of 17 residues. The germline V gene encodes CDR1 DFQATT and CDR2 SNEGSKA (reference sequence). CDR3 loop: CSASGTGVLSYNSPLHF. The CDR3 region has the DNA TGCAGTGCCTCCGGAACAGGGGTCCTCTCCTATAATTCACCCCTCCACTTT.

This clonotype was observed at least ten times. V is TRBV15 and J is TRBJ1-2; 7 positions agree with TRBD1. This CDR3 is 14 amino acids long. V lost 3 bases, J lost 4 bases, and 5 bases stayed unmatched. Germline V CDR1 and CDR2: LNHNV, YYDKDF (reference sequence). Here the CDR3 DNA reads TGTGCCACCAGCAGCGACAGGGTGATCTATGGCTACACCTTC. This translates into CATSSDRVIYGYTF.

The table lists this clonotype with a few counts. The chain links TRBV7-2 to TRBJ2-3, with D perhaps TRBD2 (7 bases). The CDR3 loop spans 15 amino acids. The V end lost 5 bases, the J end lost 5 bases, and 17 bases lay between the germline ends. CDR1 is SGHTA, CDR2 FQGNSA, per germline. CDR3 loop: CASSDDWGGLDTQYF. The DNA for the CDR3 is TGTGCCAGCAGCGACGATTGGGGGGGCTTAGATACGCAGTATTTT.

The V gene is TRBV15, the J gene TRBJ1-4; maybe TRBD1 (5 bases). Germline V gives CDR1 LNHNV, CDR2 YYDKDF (reference sequence). The V gene lost 0 bases and the J gene lost 5 bases, with 13 bases spanning the gap. The CDR3 is made up of 16 amino acids. CDR3 region: CATSRDRETANEKLFF. In DNA form, the CDR3 reads TGTGCCACCAGCAGAGATCGGGAGACAGCAAATGAAAAACTGTTTTTT.

This clonotype was picked up a small number of times. The rearrangement joins TRBV20-1 to TRBJ2-7; maybe TRBD2 (6 bases). Germline CDR1 reads DFQATT; CDR2 reads SNEGSKA (reference sequence). Trimming removed 3 bases at V and 1 base at J, with 10 bases between. The CDR3 consists of 13 residues. The CDR3 region is CSASYSGSYEQYV. CDR3 DNA sequence: TGCAGTGCTAGTTACAGCGGGTCCTACGAGCAGTACGTC.

The table lists this clonotype with many counts. The chain carries TRBV28 and TRBJ2-1; 10 bases line up with TRBD1. The V gene's germline CDR1 is MDHEN and CDR2 SYDVKM. V was pared by 5 bases and J by 6 bases, with 7 bases of the junction left unmatched. The CDR3 is 15 residues long. The CDR3 bases are TGTGCCAGCAGTCTCCTCCGGGACAGGGGCAATGAGCAGTTCTTC. Protein: CASSLLRDRGNEQFF.

The V gene is TRBV7-9, the J gene TRBJ2-5; maybe TRBD1 (5 bases). From germline, CDR1 is SEHNR and CDR2 FQNEAQ (reference sequence). Trimming left V 3 bases short and J 7 bases short, with 18 bases between. The CDR3 has 15 residues. The CDR3: CASSFRGHGGGTQYF. The CDR3 DNA reads as TGTGCCAGCAGCTTCCGAGGACATGGCGGTGGGACCCAGTACTTC.

The rearrangement uses TRBV29-1 and TRBJ2-3; 7 bases are a match to TRBD1. There are 13 residues in the CDR3. Germline CDR1 SQVTM, CDR2 ANQGSEA. V lost 4 bases and J lost 5; bases outside the gene matches: 6. This CDR3 is CSVVTGEEDTQYF. In DNA, the CDR3 is TGCAGCGTTGTAACAGGGGAAGAAGATACGCAGTATTTT.

There are a few counts of this clonotype. The chain recombines TRBV6-1 with TRBJ1-2; weak D call: TRBD1 (6 bases). Trimming shortened V by 5 bases and J by 5 bases, and 24 bases separated the two germline ends. Germline V gene sequence: CDR1 MNHNS, CDR2 SASEGT. The CDR3 extends over 17 amino acids. The CDR3 region has the DNA TGTGCCAGCAGTCAACCCCTTACGCCGGGACACGCTTATGGCTACACCTTC. Translating it yields CASSQPLTPGHAYGYTF.

The chain employs TRBV24-1 and TRBJ2-2; D is perhaps TRBD1 or TRBD2 (5 bases each). Trimming took 3 bases from V and 5 from J, leaving 12 bases between them. This CDR3 has 15 residues. Per the germline V gene, CDR1 is KGHDR and CDR2 is SFDVKD. The CDR3 spells CATSDHQGRTGELFF. The CDR3, as DNA: TGTGCCACCAGTGATCACCAGGGACGAACCGGGGAGCTGTTTTTT.

This clonotype has at least ten counts. The chain links TRBV20-1 to TRBJ1-4; TRBD1 might be the D (5 bases). CDR1 is DFQATT and CDR2 is SNEGSKA in the germline V gene (reference sequence). This CDR3 has 15 residues. V gave up 3 bases and J gave up 5 bases, with 16 bases separating them. The CDR3 region has the DNA TGCAGTGCTAGGGAGCTGGGAGGGGCGAATGAAAAACTGTTTTTT. Translating it yields CSARELGGANEKLFF.

Many counts were recorded for this clonotype. The chain couples TRBV20-1 to TRBJ1-1; D remains ambiguous. Trimming took off 3 bases at V and 5 bases at J, with 13 bases between the two ends. CDR3 size: 13 residues. The germline CDR1 and CDR2 sequences are DFQATT and SNEGSKA (reference sequence). CDR3 loop: CSASPGRETEAFF. The CDR3 coding sequence is TGCAGTGCTAGTCCTGGGAGGGAGACTGAAGCTTTCTTT.

The chain couples TRBV7-9 to TRBJ2-7; 9 bases are a match to TRBD1. The germline CDR1 and CDR2 sequences are SEHNR and FQNEAQ (reference sequence). Trimming took 3 bases from V and 6 from J; bases not matched to a gene: 18. The CDR3 is made up of 18 amino acids. The CDR3 DNA is TGTGCCAGCAGCTTGACCCTCCTCCGGGACAGGGAAAACAGCGAGCAGTACTTC. Translation gives CASSLTLLRDRENSEQYF.

There are many counts of this clonotype. DNA of the CDR3: TGTGCCAGCAGTTGGGGACAGGGCGGCAATCAGCCCCAGCATTTT. The encoded protein is CASSWGQGGNQPQHF. The chain has TRBV6-5 and TRBJ1-5; 9 bases line up with TRBD1. This CDR3 has 15 residues. J lost 2 bases, V lost 4 bases, and 3 bases had no gene match. CDR1 and CDR2 (germline): MNHEY, SVGAGI.

J is TRBJ1-5 and V is TRBV20-1, with D possibly matching TRBD1 (5 bases). Germline V gene data show CDR1 as DFQATT and CDR2 as SNEGSKA (reference sequence). This CDR3 is built from 13 residues. V shed 6 bases and J shed 4 bases, with 13 bases lying between them. Here the CDR3 DNA reads TGCAGTGCCTTAAAAGAGGGGAATCAGCCCCAGCATTTT. It codes for CSALKEGNQPQHF.

Details on this clonotype: A much larger clone lies one base from this, so it may be a read error. V usage is TRBV7-9 and J usage is TRBJ2-1, with 8 bases identical to TRBD1. Trimming took 5 bases from V and 8 from J; bases not matched to a gene: 2. The CDR3 runs to 12 residues. Germline V CDR1 and CDR2: SEHNR, FQNEAQ (reference sequence). The CDR3 nucleotides read TGTGCCAGCAGCGTGACAGGGGATGAGCAGTTCTTC. This encodes CASSVTGDEQFF.

In this sample, this clonotype turned up a few times. The chain carries TRBV7-8 and TRBJ2-4; unclear D gene. The CDR3 consists of 12 residues. Germline CDR1 is SGHVS and CDR2 is FQNEAQ. V lost 5 bases and J lost 3, with 5 bases in between. CDR3 amino acids: CASSTHKNIQYF. The CDR3 coding sequence is TGTGCCAGCAGCACCCACAAAAACATTCAGTACTTC.